The clone carrying this T cell receptor (beta chain) was observed many times. The antigen is unknown. This specimen comes from a study of regulatory T cells in long-lasting Graves disease. The time point is: newly diagnosed GD, antithyroid drugs for less than 3 months. RNA extracted from PBMCs served as the sequencing template. Study-wide results and caveats: In persistent patients, shared public clonotypes (over 2,500) outnumbered those in new patients (about 1,000).

Libraries of TCR beta came from iRepertoire HTBI primers plus Arm-PCR of CDR3 regions. Original analysis: Spanning all samples, the identified segments comprised approximately 60 TRBV and more than 11 TRBJ. MiXCR was run by TCRdb on the multiplex PCR reads, yielding one entry per CDR3 protein. These V and J calls originate from TCRdb's pipeline instead of the authors' own analysis. The table records over 450,000 distinct CDR3 sequences, more than 10% of them present only once. These data also formed part of another study, on T cells in Graves' hyperthyroidism and ophthalmopathy. As that study records: Clinical symptoms, serum thyroxine and TRAb, thyroid ultrasound and orbital computed tomography were used for the diagnoses.

This receptor was identified in a woman aged 25 to 39 with Graves disease. The sample consisted of peripheral blood mononuclear cells (PBMCs), taken at new diagnosis, from a patient treated with antithyroid drugs.

In DNA, the CDR3 is TGCAGCGTCATTCCTGGGACGGCGAACACTGAAGCTTTCTTT. Translating it yields CSVIPGTANTEAFF. The V and J genes are TRBV29-1 and TRBJ1-1, with D possibly matching TRBD1 (5 bases). V shed 6 bases and J shed 1 base, with 15 bases lying between them. CDR1 is SQVTM, CDR2 ANQGSEA, per germline. The CDR3 extends over 14 amino acids.